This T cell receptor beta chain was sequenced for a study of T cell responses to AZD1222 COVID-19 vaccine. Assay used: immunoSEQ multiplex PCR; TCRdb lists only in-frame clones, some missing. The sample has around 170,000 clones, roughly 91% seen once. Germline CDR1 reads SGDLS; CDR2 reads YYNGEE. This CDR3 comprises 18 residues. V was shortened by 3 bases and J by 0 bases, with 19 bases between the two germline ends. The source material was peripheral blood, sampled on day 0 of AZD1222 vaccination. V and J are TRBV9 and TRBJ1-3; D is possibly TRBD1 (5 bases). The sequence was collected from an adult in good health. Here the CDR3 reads CASSGTYWDAGSGNTIYF. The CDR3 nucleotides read TGTGCCAGCAGCGGGACGTACTGGGACGCCGGCTCTGGAAACACCATATATTTT.